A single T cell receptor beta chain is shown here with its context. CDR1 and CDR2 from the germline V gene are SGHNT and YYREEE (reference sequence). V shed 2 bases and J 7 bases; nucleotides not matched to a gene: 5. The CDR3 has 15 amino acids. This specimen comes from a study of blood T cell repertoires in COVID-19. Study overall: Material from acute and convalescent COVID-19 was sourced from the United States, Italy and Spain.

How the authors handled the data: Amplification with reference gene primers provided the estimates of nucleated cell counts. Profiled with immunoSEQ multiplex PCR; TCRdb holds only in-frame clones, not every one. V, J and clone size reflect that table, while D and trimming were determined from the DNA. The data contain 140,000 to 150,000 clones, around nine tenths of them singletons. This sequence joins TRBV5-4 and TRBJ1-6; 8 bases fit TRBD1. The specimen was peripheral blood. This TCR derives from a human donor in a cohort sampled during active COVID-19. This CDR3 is CASSLDRGGNSPLHF. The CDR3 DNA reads TGTGCCAGCAGCTTAGACAGGGGTGGAAATTCACCCCTCCACTTT.